This T cell receptor (beta chain) was recorded in a study of cytomegalovirus exposure and HLA in healthy donors. Study as a whole: Among the approximately 400 donors who were genotyped, roughly 86% fell in the genetic ancestry cluster that is associated with self-reported Caucasian donors.

Losses at the gene ends were 6 bases for V and 5 bases for J; bases not matched to a gene: 8. CDR1 KGHSH and CDR2 LQKENI come from the germline V gene. The CDR3 loop spans 15 amino acids. In the PCR, 60 Vbeta and 13 Jbeta primers were used. Assay used: immunoSEQ multiplex PCR; TCRdb lists only in-frame clones, some missing. Counted here are fewer than 250,000 clones, more than 75% occurring once; the ten biggest clones make up roughly 1.8%. Sequenced input: PBMCs. The sequence came from a woman under 30 in good health and CMV-seronegative. This chain joins TRBV18 and TRBJ2-3; 10 positions match TRBD1. CDR3 loop: CASSATGGFGDTQYF. The CDR3, as DNA: TGTGCCAGCTCCGCGACAGGGGGCTTCGGAGATACGCAGTATTTT.